This T cell receptor beta chain emerged from a study of OX40 agonist ivuxolimab in advanced cancers. As for the study more broadly: Ivuxolimab was an agonistic, fully human IgG2 monoclonal antibody directed against OX40 (CD134), a costimulatory receptor. In the dose-escalation cohort, roughly four fifths of patients were male, and the mean age was approximately 60 years, with a range of 23 to 79. The purpose of peripheral TCRbeta sequencing was to test whether ivuxolimab changed TCR sequence diversity and led to clonal T-cell expansion. Intravenous ivuxolimab was administered to patients every 2 weeks at six dose levels: 0.01, 0.1, 0.3, 1.5, 3 and 10 mg/kg. Patients were allowed to have had prior anti-PD-1, anti-PD-L1 or anti-CTLA-4 therapy, and around 40% of the dose-escalation patients had previously received checkpoint inhibitors. Partial responses occurred in three dose-escalation patients, of whom one had hepatocellular carcinoma and two had cutaneous melanoma. The paper covers the monotherapy dose-escalation part of the phase I ivuxolimab trial, which included N ≈ 50 patients. Of the approximately 54 dose-escalation patients, hepatocellular carcinoma was present in roughly 19, melanoma in approximately 15, renal cell carcinoma in 9 and head and neck cancer in 9. Overall results and qualifications from the work: The antigen specificity of the clonally expanded peripheral T cells was not determined. On average, CD8+ T cells showed more expanded clones than CD4+ T cells after ivuxolimab. At doses of 0.1 to 3.0 mg/kg, clonal expansion of both CD4+ and CD8+ T cells in blood was seen between baseline and week 6. Low levels of normalized T-cell clonal expansion were also shown by some nonresponding patients. Partial responders in the 0.1-3.0 mg/kg groups had among the lowest normalized peripheral clonal expansion, especially among CD8+ T cells.

The trial excluded patients who had a history of autoimmune disease or who were on systemic immunosuppression. Peripheral blood for TCR sequencing was collected from all dose cohorts at baseline, on cycle 4 day 1, and on cycle 7 day 1. The samples were taken from a phase I, first-in-human, multicenter, open-label dose-escalation trial of ivuxolimab. The trial enrolled adults with locally advanced or metastatic head and neck squamous cell, hepatocellular, melanoma or renal cell carcinoma. CD4+ and CD8+ T cells were sorted separately from peripheral blood before TCR sequencing. This clone came up once. Its antigen remains undetermined. The limits of the CDR3 on the DNA are not certain, so only TCRdb's listed CDR3 is given. Genomic DNA was extracted from sorted cells for sequencing of the TCRbeta CDR3 region. TCRbeta CDR3 regions were sequenced using the immunoSEQ Assay. TCRdb stores this immuneACCESS table with in-frame sequences only. Part of the clones is absent; in the studies checked, under half of the shortfall reflects unresolved V genes, and no reason is known for the rest. Here the sample has roughly 80,000 clones; around four fifths occur a single time. The ten largest clones capture 1.5% to 2% of the sample.

The CDR3 measures 13 amino acids from cysteine to phenylalanine. Sequences KGHSH (CDR1) and LQKENI (CDR2) are obtained from the germline V gene. Sequenced material: CD4+ or CD8+ T cells sorted from blood, taken in a trial of the OX40 agonist ivuxolimab. The origin of this receptor is an adult with an advanced solid tumor such as melanoma, head and neck, liver or kidney cancer. The chain was built from TRBV18 and TRBJ2-5; the DNA was not compared with TRBD2, the D call given in the table. This receptor has the CDR3 CASSPSGWAGGNF.